This entry lists 32 T cell receptor beta chains sequenced from one sample in a study of T cell responses to AZD1222 COVID-19 vaccine. Here immunoSEQ multiplex PCR was the method, and the copy in TCRdb shows in-frame clones only, minus some. Found here are about 120,000 clones, 81% of them singletons; the top ten hold around 4.6%. The sample here was peripheral blood, taken on day 0 of AZD1222 vaccination. These receptor sequences come from an adult in good health.

The V call is TRBV10-3, the J call TRBJ2-3, with 9 bases that match TRBD2. The CDR3 is made up of 17 amino acids. Trimming removed 0 bases from V and 2 bases from J; junction bases left unmatched: 6. Looked up from germline, CDR1 is ENHRY and CDR2 is SYGVKD. The CDR3 sequence is CAISESASGVSTDTQYF. The CDR3 DNA sequence: TGTGCCATCAGTGAGTCGGCTAGCGGGGTTTCCACAGATACGCAGTATTTT.

The rearrangement joins TRBV24-1 to TRBJ2-3; D may be TRBD1 or TRBD2 (6 bases each). The CDR3 has 20 amino acids. Germline assignment: CDR1 KGHDR and CDR2 SFDVKD. Between the trimmed V and J ends, which lost 3 bases and 5 bases, there was a span of 29 bases. In DNA form, the CDR3 reads TGTGCCACCAGTGATCCAGGGGCAGGGGTATCAGGAGGGACTGGAGATACGCAGTATTTT. This codes for CATSDPGAGVSGGTGDTQYF.

This chain uses TRBV24-1 with TRBJ1-4; 8 bases map to TRBD1. J was trimmed by 6 bases and V by 2 bases; bases with no gene match: 4. Germline V gene lookup returns CDR1 KGHDR and CDR2 SFDVKD. This CDR3 region has 15 residues. CDR3 sequence: CATSDSTGDHEKLFF. The CDR3 DNA is TGTGCCACCAGTGATTCGACAGGGGACCATGAAAAACTGTTTTTT.

This clone has only a few counts. The chain uses TRBV6-1 and TRBJ1-1; D is unresolved. Germline V gene lookup returns CDR1 MNHNS and CDR2 SASEGT. V was pared by 3 bases and J by 2 bases, with 7 bases between. The CDR3 totals 13 residues. CDR3 loop: CASSERENTEAFF. The CDR3 coding sequence is TGTGCCAGCAGTGAGAGGGAAAACACTGAAGCTTTCTTT.

This rearrangement joins TRBV4-3 to TRBJ2-6; D possibly uses TRBD1 or TRBD2 (5 bases each). This CDR3 has 18 amino acids. V was shortened by 1 base and J by 1 base, with 14 bases between the two germline ends. Germline CDR1 and CDR2: LGHNA and YSLEER. CDR3 DNA sequence: TGCGCCAGCAGCCAAGGGGGACGGGCCTCGTCTGGGGCCAACGTCCTGACTTTC. It is translated as CASSQGGRASSGANVLTF.

V usage is TRBV27 and J usage is TRBJ2-6, with 9 bases identical to TRBD1. The V gene end was trimmed by 5 bases and the J gene end by 4 bases; junction bases not matched to a gene: 6. The germline CDR1 and CDR2 sequences are MNHEY and SMNVEV (reference sequence). The CDR3 is 16 residues long. The CDR3 DNA is TGTGCCAGCAGTGAACAACAGGGGGCCGGGGCCAACGTCCTGACTTTC. It translates to CASSEQQGAGANVLTF.

The chain is built from TRBV6-1 and TRBJ2-3, with 12 bases matching TRBD2. The germline gives CDR1 MNHNS, CDR2 SASEGT. CDR3 length: 18 amino acids. V lost 0 bases to trimming and J lost 11 bases; unmatched junction nucleotides: 15. The CDR3 DNA sequence: TGTGCCAGCAGTGAAGCGGCGGGTCTAGCGGGAGGGGCGAGGGGGCAGTATTTT. Protein: CASSEAAGLAGGARGQYF.

The rearrangement joins TRBV5-1 to TRBJ2-1; D tentatively fits TRBD1 or TRBD2 (6 bases each). Germline assignment: CDR1 SGHRS and CDR2 YFSETQ. Trimming shortened V by 4 bases and J by 7 bases, and 18 bases separated the two germline ends. There are 15 residues in the CDR3. DNA for the CDR3: TGCGCCAGCAGCCCCTTTCCGGGGGCGGAAAATGAGCAGTTCTTC. Amino acid sequence: CASSPFPGAENEQFF.

The CDR3 protein is CAISAASGSNEQFF. The CDR3 nucleotides read TGTGCCATCAGTGCCGCTAGCGGGAGCAATGAGCAGTTCTTC. The rearrangement joins TRBV10-3 to TRBJ2-1, with 10 bases matching TRBD2. CDR3 length: 14 amino acids. V shed 4 bases and J 6 bases; nucleotides not matched to a gene: 3. Germline CDR1 ENHRY, CDR2 SYGVKD.

The chain employs TRBV6-2 or TRBV6-3 and TRBJ2-4, with a tentative D call TRBD2 (6 bases). The V gene's germline CDR1 is MNHEY and CDR2 SVGEGT. V was trimmed by 6 bases and J by 4 bases, leaving 13 bases between them. The CDR3 consists of 14 residues. This chain's CDR3 is CASSLAGTKNIQYF. CDR3 bases: TGTGCCAGCAGCCTCGCGGGGACGAAAAACATTCAGTACTTC.

This clone has more than one count but fewer than ten. The chain employs TRBV18 and TRBJ1-1; D is ambiguous. This CDR3 has 15 amino acids. V was shortened by 2 bases and J by 0 bases, with 10 bases between the two germline ends. CDR1 is KGHSH and CDR2 is LQKENI in the germline V gene. The CDR3 DNA reads TGTGCCAGCTCACCAAACGCGGGTATGAACACTGAAGCTTTCTTT. Residues: CASSPNAGMNTEAFF.

The chain recombines TRBV30 with TRBJ1-5, with TRBD1 identical over 7 bases. This CDR3 comprises 14 residues. Per the germline V gene, CDR1 is GTSNPN and CDR2 is SVGIG (reference sequence). The junction had 8 bases not matched to a gene; V was cut back by 2 bases and J by 7 bases. CDR3 sequence reads: CAWSSNRGGQPQHF. The CDR3 DNA reads TGTGCCTGGAGTTCGAACAGGGGAGGACAGCCCCAGCATTTT.

V is TRBV3-1 (or the pseudogene TRBV3-2) and J is TRBJ2-5; D perhaps matches TRBD2 (5 bases). Germline V gene lookup returns CDR1 LGHDT and CDR2 YNNKEL (reference sequence). With 10 bases removed from V and 5 bases from J, the gap between germline ends came to 14 bases. The CDR3 sequence is 12 residues long. This chain's CDR3 is CATSSGSETQYF. Here the CDR3 DNA reads TGTGCCACCAGTTCGGGAAGTGAGACCCAGTACTTC.

This chain's CDR3 is CASSLFLNTEAFF. Written as DNA, the CDR3 is TGCGCCAGCAGCTTGTTTTTGAACACTGAAGCTTTCTTT. This rearrangement joins TRBV5-1 to TRBJ1-1; D is unresolved. The CDR3 is 13 amino acids. From germline, CDR1 is SGHRS and CDR2 YFSETQ. Trimming removed 1 base from V and 0 bases from J, with 4 bases in between.

This clone was recorded many times. The V call is TRBV2, the J call TRBJ2-1; D uncertain. The CDR3 has 16 residues. Germline V gene data show CDR1 as SNHLY and CDR2 as FYNNEI. V lost 0 bases to trimming and J lost 3 bases, with 12 bases between them. The CDR3 nucleotides are TGTGCCAGCAGTGAAGCGCTTCGACTTATCTACAATGAGCAGTTCTTC. Amino acid sequence: CASSEALRLIYNEQFF.

A remark on this clone: Other nucleotide sequences from this sample produce the same CDR3. This chain joins TRBV5-1 and TRBJ2-5; 14 nucleotides match TRBD2. V was pared by 4 bases and J by 2 bases, with 4 bases of the junction left unmatched. Germline lookup yields CDR1 SGHRS and CDR2 YFSETQ. The CDR3 is made up of 16 amino acids. The DNA for the CDR3 is TGCGCCAGCAGCACCGGACTAGCGGGGGGTCAAGAGACCCAGTACTTC. Amino acids: CASSTGLAGGQETQYF.

The chain recombines TRBV9 with TRBJ2-1; D may be TRBD2 (5 bases). V dropped 0 bases and J dropped 6 bases, with 16 bases sitting between them. The CDR3 is 16 amino acids. The germline V gene has CDR1 SGDLS and CDR2 YYNGEE. CDR3 sequence (DNA): TGTGCCAGCAGCGTAGGATTAGGGCTAGCTCCCAATGAGCAGTTCTTC. Amino acid sequence: CASSVGLGLAPNEQFF.

The chain carries TRBV5-1 and TRBJ1-1; 9 bases fit TRBD1. CDR3 length: 16 residues. Germline values: CDR1 SGHRS, CDR2 YFSETQ. The ends lost 8 bases at V and 2 bases at J; junction bases unmatched: 13. In DNA form, the CDR3 reads TGCGCCAGTACCTTATCCGCTACAGGGGGCAACACTGAAGCTTTCTTT. This translates into CASTLSATGGNTEAFF.

This chain links TRBV6-1 with TRBJ2-7, with 7 bases lining up with TRBD1. Unmatched junction bases numbered 3, after V lost 1 base and J lost 3 bases. In germline, CDR1 is MNHNS, CDR2 SASEGT. The CDR3 contains 14 residues. In DNA form, the CDR3 reads TGTGCCAGCAGTGAAGAGGGACAGTTCTACGAGCAGTACTTC. This codes for CASSEEGQFYEQYF.

This clone came up once. The V and J genes are TRBV18 and TRBJ2-3, with 13 bases that match TRBD2. The CDR3 has 17 amino acids. Germline V gene sequence: CDR1 KGHSH, CDR2 LQKENI. Trimming cost V 2 bases and J 0 bases; bases outside gene matches: 2. CDR3 region: CASSPGLAGDSTDTQYF. The CDR3 nucleotides read TGTGCCAGCTCACCAGGACTAGCGGGGGATAGCACAGATACGCAGTATTTT.

The chain has TRBV3-1 (or the pseudogene TRBV3-2) and TRBJ2-4, with TRBD2 matching 16 bases. CDR1 and CDR2 from the germline V gene are LGHDT and YNNKEL (reference sequence). Trimming cost V 4 bases and J 5 bases; bases outside gene matches: 2. The CDR3 extends over 16 amino acids. For the CDR3, the DNA is TGTGCCAGCAGCCCTGGGACTAGCGGGGGGGAAAACATTCAGTACTTC. It codes for CASSPGTSGGENIQYF.

V gene TRBV2 combines with J gene TRBJ1-6; no reliable D call. The V end lost 8 bases, the J end lost 10 bases, and 15 bases lay between the germline ends. The CDR3 is 13 amino acids. Germline values: CDR1 SNHLY, CDR2 FYNNEI. CDR3 sequence reads: CASSGLSSSPLHF. The CDR3 DNA reads TGTGCCAGCTCAGGCTTGTCAAGCTCACCCCTCCACTTT.

The rearrangement joins TRBV19 to TRBJ2-3, with 8 positions matching TRBD1. With 9 bases clipped from V and 0 bases from J, the junction kept 2 bases outside the gene matches. Germline V gives CDR1 LNHDA, CDR2 SQIVND (reference sequence). The CDR3 is made up of 13 amino acids. As DNA, the CDR3 is TGTGCCAGCCGGGACAGGAGCACAGATACGCAGTATTTT. This codes for CASRDRSTDTQYF. Based on the CDR3 plus reference TRBV19 and TRBJ2-3, the full variable domain is DGGITQSPKYLFRKEGQNVTLSCEQNLNHDAMYWYRQDPGQGLRLIYYSQIVNDFQKGDIAEGYSVSREKKESFPLTVTSAQKNPTAFYLCASRDRSTDTQYFGPGTRLTVL.

The rearrangement uses TRBV10-3 and TRBJ1-6; D is perhaps TRBD1 (5 bases). Trimming left V 0 bases short and J 5 bases short, with 8 bases between. The CDR3 sequence is 15 residues long. Looked up from germline, CDR1 is ENHRY and CDR2 is SYGVKD. CDR3 amino acids: CAISESAGNNSPLHF. The CDR3 DNA follows: TGTGCCATCAGTGAGTCGGCAGGGAATAATTCACCCCTCCACTTT.

V usage is TRBV10-3 and J usage is TRBJ1-2; 9 nucleotides match TRBD1. The CDR3 sequence is 13 residues long. CDR1 is ENHRY and CDR2 is SYGVKD in the germline V gene. The V segment lost 4 bases and the J segment 6 bases; nucleotides outside the gene matches: 3. The CDR3 coding sequence is TGTGCCATCAGTGGGTGGACAGGGGATGGCTACACCTTC. This codes for CAISGWTGDGYTF.

The gene calls are TRBV15 and TRBJ2-3; D remains ambiguous. Germline CDR1 LNHNV, CDR2 YYDKDF (reference sequence). With 5 bases removed from V and 6 bases from J, the gap between germline ends came to 12 bases. The length of the CDR3 is 13 residues. The DNA of the CDR3 is TGTGCCACCAGCGCACTGGGCGGCGATACGCAGTATTTT. Amino acid sequence: CATSALGGDTQYF.

The gene calls are TRBV7-2 and TRBJ2-5; perhaps TRBD1 as D (5 bases). The V gene's germline CDR1 is SGHTA and CDR2 FQGNSA. Trimming left V 0 bases short and J 1 base short, with 6 bases between. CDR3 length equals 14 residues. CDR3 nucleotides: TGTGCCAGCAGCTTAGCGGGGCCCCAAGAGACCCAGTACTTC. Protein sequence: CASSLAGPQETQYF.

The gene calls are TRBV4-3 and TRBJ2-1, with D uncertain. In germline, CDR1 is LGHNA, CDR2 YSLEER. The CDR3 covers 13 residues. The V gene lost 1 base and the J gene lost 7 bases, with 8 bases spanning the gap. The CDR3 is CASSQGARNEQFF. The CDR3 DNA reads as TGCGCCAGCAGCCAAGGGGCTAGAAATGAGCAGTTCTTC.

This chain's CDR3 is CASSYGDRVGTEAFF. The CDR3 DNA sequence: TGTGCCAGCAGTTACGGGGACAGGGTGGGGACTGAAGCTTTCTTT. The rearrangement links TRBV6-5 to TRBJ1-1; TRBD1 aligns across 9 bases. The length of the CDR3 is 15 residues. After removal of 2 bases from V and 5 bases from J, the junction contained 6 bases not matched to a gene. The germline gives CDR1 MNHEY, CDR2 SVGAGI.

This clone appeared a single time. Other DNA sequences in this sample translate to the same CDR3. The CDR3 DNA reads as TGTGCCACCAGTGACCCCGGACGGCCCTACGAGCAGTACTTC. This translates into CATSDPGRPYEQYF. The gene calls are TRBV24-1 and TRBJ2-7; D is unresolved. Trimming pared 4 bases from V and 2 bases from J, leaving 11 bases between. CDR1 is KGHDR, CDR2 SFDVKD, per germline. This CDR3 is built from 14 residues.

This clone was seen a handful of times. The rearrangement joins TRBV7-2 to TRBJ2-7; D not certain. The CDR3 length is 14 residues. From germline, CDR1 is SGHTA and CDR2 FQGNSA. Between the trimmed V and J ends, which lost 4 bases and 2 bases, there was a span of 12 bases. The CDR3, as DNA: TGTGCCAGCAGCTCAAGGACGGAACCCTACGAGCAGTACTTC. Residues: CASSSRTEPYEQYF.

J is TRBJ2-2 and V is TRBV5-4, with a possible D match to TRBD1 (6 bases). The CDR3 spans 15 residues. V was shortened by 4 bases and J by 1 base, with 11 bases between the two germline ends. Germline V gene data show CDR1 as SGHNT and CDR2 as YYREEE (reference sequence). CDR3 coding DNA: TGTGCCAGCAGCAGAATACAGGGGAACACCGGGGAGCTGTTTTTT. Translated: CASSRIQGNTGELFF.